This is a list of T cell receptor beta chains from one sample in a study of cytomegalovirus exposure and HLA in healthy donors. TCRdb's table, derived via immunoSEQ multiplex PCR, lists solely in-frame clones and lacks some. This table has about 120,000 clones, approximately 77% appearing once. Sequenced input: PBMCs. The receptors here all came from a man aged 45 to 65 in good health and CMV-seropositive. Both conserved end residues are trimmed from each CDR3.

cdr3_aa: ASSPQGNTEAF
v_call: TRBV5-5
j_call: TRBJ1-1

cdr3_aa: ASSSTANGYT
v_call: TRBV7-9
j_call: TRBJ1-2

cdr3_aa: ASRRTSGIYEQY
v_call: TRBV27
j_call: TRBJ2-7

cdr3_aa: ASSYSITQSTEAF
v_call: TRBV6-5
j_call: TRBJ1-1

cdr3_aa: ASSAQGNTEAF
v_call: TRBV9
j_call: TRBJ1-1

cdr3_aa: ASSLGEGIGLNQETQY
v_call: TRBV4-1
j_call: TRBJ2-5

cdr3_aa: ASSGQGARAEAF
v_call: TRBV25-1
j_call: TRBJ1-1

cdr3_aa: ASSLGAGGYEQY
v_call: TRBV7-6
j_call: TRBJ2-7

cdr3_aa: ASSLMTGRYNEQF
v_call: TRBV18
j_call: TRBJ2-1

cdr3_aa: ASSDGASRGRTGELF
v_call: TRBV6-1
j_call: TRBJ2-2

cdr3_aa: ASSGGRREKLF
v_call: TRBV6-1
j_call: TRBJ1-4

cdr3_aa: ASSLSILGEKLF
v_call: TRBV7-6
j_call: TRBJ1-4

cdr3_aa: AWSQFGAGVTEAF
v_call: TRBV30
j_call: TRBJ1-1

cdr3_aa: ASSPERYGYT
v_call: TRBV11-2
j_call: TRBJ1-2

cdr3_aa: ASSVATNEKLF
v_call: TRBV28
j_call: TRBJ1-4

cdr3_aa: ASSSRTSGQTGELF
v_call: TRBV7-2
j_call: TRBJ2-2

cdr3_aa: ASSAEVNYGYT
v_call: TRBV2
j_call: TRBJ1-2

cdr3_aa: ASSPPGLAGPGGHQY
v_call: TRBV7-2
j_call: TRBJ2-5

cdr3_aa: ASSATGSENTGELF
v_call: TRBV2
j_call: TRBJ2-2

cdr3_aa: ASSSNRGGRTEAF
v_call: TRBV6-5
j_call: TRBJ1-1

cdr3_aa: ASSEGGTGGRTQY
v_call: TRBV5-6
j_call: TRBJ2-3

cdr3_aa: ASSQEGGRRGTEAF
v_call: TRBV4-1
j_call: TRBJ1-1